The 3 T cell receptor beta chains below all came from one sample that was sequenced in a study of immune evolution from preneoplasia to lung adenocarcinoma. Produced via immunoSEQ multiplex PCR; TCRdb's table is partial and in-frame only. The sample lists about 5,000 clones; about 82% were seen once. What was sequenced was FFPE adjacent normal lung tissue. The receptors here all came from an older donor with lung adenocarcinoma.

This clone is labeled large. The V gene is TRBV19, the J gene TRBJ1-2; possible D gene TRBD1, 5 bases. The CDR3 has 16 amino acids. Germline assignment: CDR1 LNHDA and CDR2 SQIVND (reference sequence). V was cut by 5 bases and J by 0 bases, with 16 bases left in between. As DNA, the CDR3 is TGTGCCAGTAGTCCGGACGGGACGGCATCTAACTATGGCTACACCTTC. Translating gives CASSPDGTASNYGYTF.

The chain combines TRBV27 with TRBJ2-7, with 9 nucleotides matching TRBD1. V was clipped by 5 bases and J by 4 bases; unmatched bases: 6. Germline values: CDR1 MNHEY, CDR2 SMNVEV (reference sequence). The CDR3 extends over 14 amino acids. CDR3 nucleotide sequence: TGTGCCAGCAGTCTGTCGGGGACAGGGTACGAGCAGTACTTC. It specifies CASSLSGTGYEQYF.

The chain couples TRBV2 to TRBJ2-1, with 7 bases aligning to TRBD2. The CDR3 runs 17 residues. Germline trimming cut 2 bases from V and 2 bases from J; bases unmatched to any gene: 9. The germline CDR1 and CDR2 sequences are SNHLY and FYNNEI. The CDR3 nucleotides read TGTGCCAGCAGTGAAAAAGGGGCGGGAGTAACCTACAATGAGCAGTTCTTC. This gives the protein CASSEKGAGVTYNEQFF.